One T cell receptor (beta chain) is described in this entry. Its antigen remains unidentified. This specimen comes from a study of Tregs in tolerant kidney transplant recipients. Study in general: The nonmyeloablative bone marrow transplants came from related graft donors, with transient mixed chimerism. Regarding the study as a whole: Few patients were studied, so findings need validation in larger groups. Biological reproducibility was not directly addressed, but technical replication error appeared minimal.

Germline V gives CDR1 MGHRA, CDR2 YSYEKL. The V end lost 5 bases, the J end lost 3 bases, and 19 bases lay between the germline ends. The CDR3 loop spans 17 amino acids. The method was immunoSEQ multiplex PCR; TCRdb's version includes in-frame clones alone and lacks a portion of them. The profile covers about 66,000 clones, with 80% to 95% appearing a single time and about a tenth taken by the ten largest. This specimen consisted of CD8+ T cells from blood, obtained before the transplant. The sequence came from a human donor who received a combined kidney and bone marrow transplant. The chain links TRBV4-1 to TRBJ2-2; the D gene is possibly TRBD2 (6 bases). This CDR3 is CASSKFGGGGDTGELFF. In nucleotides, the CDR3 is TGCGCCAGCAGCAAATTCGGGGGAGGTGGGGACACCGGGGAGCTGTTTTTT.